The clone carrying this TCR beta chain was counted only a few times. Its antigen is undetermined. V was pared by 5 bases and J by 3 bases, with 13 bases between. CDR3 length: 14 amino acids. Germline V CDR1 and CDR2: LNHDA, SQIVND (reference sequence). This specimen belongs to a study of T cell repertoires in cytomegalovirus infection. Looking at the study overall: As its CMV epitopes, the study selected recently identified HLA-C-restricted and well-studied HLA-B-restricted targets. Shared public TCR beta signatures pointed to both CMV infection and a matching HLA type.

Broader study findings: Cumulative frequency (of public TCR beta family members) identified carriers of CMV plus the relevant HLA. Clonotypes of TCR beta that were HLA-C-restricted and CMV-specific dominated the ex vivo response.

TCRdb reprocessed the reads via MiXCR and lists one record per CDR3 protein. The sample comprises approximately 350,000 distinct CDR3 sequences, nearly 35% of which are singletons, and 13% rests with the top ten. The input for sequencing was cultured PBMCs, taken from culture after CMV antigen stimulation. V is TRBV19 and J is TRBJ1-2; TRBD1 might be the D (5 bases). The sequence was collected from a human donor in good health (CMV status not recorded). Some clones in this sample may be carry-over from other donors' samples. CDR3 loop: CASSLTVWDYGYTF. CDR3 sequence (DNA): TGTGCCAGTAGTCTGACAGTTTGGGACTATGGCTACACCTTC. Filled out from reference TRBV19 and TRBJ1-2, the complete variable domain reads DGGITQSPKYLFRKEGQNVTLSCEQNLNHDAMYWYRQDPGQGLRLIYYSQIVNDFQKGDIAEGYSVSREKKESFPLTVTSAQKNPTAFYLCASSLTVWDYGYTFGSGTRLTVV.